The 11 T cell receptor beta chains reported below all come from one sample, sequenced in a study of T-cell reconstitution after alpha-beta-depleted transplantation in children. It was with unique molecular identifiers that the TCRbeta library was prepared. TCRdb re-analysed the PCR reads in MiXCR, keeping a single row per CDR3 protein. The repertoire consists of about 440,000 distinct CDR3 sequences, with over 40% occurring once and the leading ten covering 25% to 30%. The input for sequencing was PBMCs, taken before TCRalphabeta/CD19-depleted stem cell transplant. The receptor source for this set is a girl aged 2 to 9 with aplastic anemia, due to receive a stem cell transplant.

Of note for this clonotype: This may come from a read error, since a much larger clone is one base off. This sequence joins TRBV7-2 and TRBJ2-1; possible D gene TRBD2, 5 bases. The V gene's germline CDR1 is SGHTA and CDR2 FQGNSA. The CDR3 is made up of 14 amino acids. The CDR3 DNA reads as TGTTCCAGCAGCTTAGCGTCCAGAATCAATGAGCAGTTCTTC. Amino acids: CSSSLASRINEQFF.

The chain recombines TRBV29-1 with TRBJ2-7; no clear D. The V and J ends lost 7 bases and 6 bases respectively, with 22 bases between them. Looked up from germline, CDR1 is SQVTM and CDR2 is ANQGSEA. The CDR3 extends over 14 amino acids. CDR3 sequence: CSARSGGRTGEQYF. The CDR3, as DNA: TGCAGCGCCCGGTCGGGCGGCAGAACGGGCGAGCAGTACTTC.

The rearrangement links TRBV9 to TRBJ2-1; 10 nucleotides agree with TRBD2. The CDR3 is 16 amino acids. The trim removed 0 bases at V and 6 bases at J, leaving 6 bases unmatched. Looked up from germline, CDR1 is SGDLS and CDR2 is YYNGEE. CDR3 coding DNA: TGTGCCAGCAGCGTAGTTGGTAGCGGGGGGCCCAATGAGCAGTTCTTC. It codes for CASSVVGSGGPNEQFF.

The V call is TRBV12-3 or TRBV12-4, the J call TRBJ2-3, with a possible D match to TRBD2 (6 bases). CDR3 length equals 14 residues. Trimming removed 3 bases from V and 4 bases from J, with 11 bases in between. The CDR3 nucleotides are TGTGCCAGCAGTTTGAACGGGGGAGCAGATACGCAGTATTTT. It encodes CASSLNGGADTQYF.

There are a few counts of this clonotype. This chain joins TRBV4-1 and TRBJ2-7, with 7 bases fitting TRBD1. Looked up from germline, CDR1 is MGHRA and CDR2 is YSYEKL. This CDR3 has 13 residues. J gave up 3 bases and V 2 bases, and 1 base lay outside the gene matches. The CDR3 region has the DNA TGCGCCAGCAGCCAAAGGGACAGCTACGAGCAGTACTTC. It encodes CASSQRDSYEQYF.

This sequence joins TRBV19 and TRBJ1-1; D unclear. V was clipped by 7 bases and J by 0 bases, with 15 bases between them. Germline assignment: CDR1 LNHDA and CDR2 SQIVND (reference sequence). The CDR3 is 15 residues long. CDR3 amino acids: CASTKIPHLNTEAFF. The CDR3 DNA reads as TGTGCCAGTACCAAGATCCCTCACCTGAACACTGAAGCTTTCTTT.

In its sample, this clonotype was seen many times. In DNA form, the CDR3 reads TGTGCCAGCCACGAAGGAACAGACACAGATACGCAGTATTTT. Translation gives CASHEGTDTDTQYF. The chain joins TRBV6-1 to TRBJ2-3; D call uncertain. The CDR3 is 14 residues long. With 8 bases removed from V and 2 bases from J, the gap between germline ends came to 14 bases. The V gene's germline CDR1 is MNHNS and CDR2 SASEGT.

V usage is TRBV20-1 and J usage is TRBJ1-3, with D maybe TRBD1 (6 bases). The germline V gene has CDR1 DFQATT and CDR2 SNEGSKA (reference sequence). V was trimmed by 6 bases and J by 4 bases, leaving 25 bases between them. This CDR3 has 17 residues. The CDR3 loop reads CSAAGTRPTAAGNTIYF. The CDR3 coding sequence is TGCAGTGCAGCCGGGACACGACCTACAGCGGCGGGAAACACCATATATTTT.

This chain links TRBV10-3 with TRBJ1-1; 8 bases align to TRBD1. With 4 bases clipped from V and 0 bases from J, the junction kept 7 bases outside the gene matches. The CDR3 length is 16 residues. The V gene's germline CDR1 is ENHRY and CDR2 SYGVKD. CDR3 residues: CAISGKTGDLNTEAFF. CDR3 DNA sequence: TGTGCCATCAGTGGGAAGACAGGGGATCTGAACACTGAAGCTTTCTTT.

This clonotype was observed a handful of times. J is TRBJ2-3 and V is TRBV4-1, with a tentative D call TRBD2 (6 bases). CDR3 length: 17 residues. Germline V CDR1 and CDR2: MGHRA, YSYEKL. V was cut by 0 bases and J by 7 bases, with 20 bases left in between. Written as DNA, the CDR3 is TGCGCCAGCAGCCAAGACCCGGGACTCGGCGTTCCTCATACGCAGTATTTT. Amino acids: CASSQDPGLGVPHTQYF.

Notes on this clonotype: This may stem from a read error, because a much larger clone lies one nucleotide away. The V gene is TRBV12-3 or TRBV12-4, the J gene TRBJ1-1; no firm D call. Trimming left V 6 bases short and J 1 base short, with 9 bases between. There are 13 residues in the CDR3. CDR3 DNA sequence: TGTGCCAGCAGGGTCGGTACGAACACTGAAGCTTTCTTT. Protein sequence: CASRVGTNTEAFF.